The TCR beta chain described here comes from a study of cytomegalovirus exposure and HLA in healthy donors. This CDR3 is 15 amino acids long. Trimming shortened V by 0 bases and J by 0 bases, and 6 bases separated the two germline ends. Germline V gives CDR1 SGHTA, CDR2 FQGNSA. Primers for the PCR totalled 60 Vbeta and 13 Jbeta. Libraries were prepared by immunoSEQ multiplex PCR; TCRdb keeps only in-frame clonotypes and omits some of them. Counted here are around 140,000 clones, about three quarters occurring once; the ten biggest clones make up approximately 1.6%. This TCR derives from a young woman in good health and CMV-seronegative. The J gene is TRBJ2-1, the V gene TRBV7-2; weak D call: TRBD2 (5 bases). The sample was PBMCs. This chain's CDR3 is CASSLAGISYNEQFF. CDR3 DNA sequence: TGTGCCAGCAGCTTAGCCGGGATCTCCTACAATGAGCAGTTCTTC.